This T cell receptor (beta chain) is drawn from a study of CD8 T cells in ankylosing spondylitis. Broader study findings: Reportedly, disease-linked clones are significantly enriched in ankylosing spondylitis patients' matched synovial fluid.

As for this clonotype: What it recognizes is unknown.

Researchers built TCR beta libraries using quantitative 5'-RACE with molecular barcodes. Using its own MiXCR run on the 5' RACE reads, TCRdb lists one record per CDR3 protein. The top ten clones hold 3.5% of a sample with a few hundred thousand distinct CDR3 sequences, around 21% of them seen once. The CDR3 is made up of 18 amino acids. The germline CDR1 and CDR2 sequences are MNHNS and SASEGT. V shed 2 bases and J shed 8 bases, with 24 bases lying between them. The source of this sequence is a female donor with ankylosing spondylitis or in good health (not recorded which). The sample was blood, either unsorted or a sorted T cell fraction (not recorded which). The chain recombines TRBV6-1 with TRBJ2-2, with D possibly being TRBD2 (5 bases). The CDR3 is CASSETPPRSARPGELFF. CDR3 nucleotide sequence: TGTGCCAGCAGTGAAACCCCCCCCCGTAGCGCGCGGCCAGGGGAGCTGTTTTTT.